This entry is about one T cell receptor (beta chain). Produced via immunoSEQ multiplex PCR; TCRdb's table is partial and in-frame only. This repertoire shows roughly 15,000 clones, 75% to 90% found once; its top ten account for approximately 10%. These data belong to a study of T cell repertoires in ileal Crohn's disease. The overall study: Surgery for a complication: stricturing in 61%, penetrating in about 40%.

From germline, CDR1 is MNHEY and CDR2 SMNVEV (reference sequence). This CDR3 region has 15 residues. The junction had 5 bases not matched to a gene; V was cut back by 0 bases and J by 9 bases. The chain couples TRBV27 to TRBJ1-6, with 7 positions matching TRBD1. The source material was ileal tissue. This sequence was found in an adult with Crohn's disease. The CDR3 nucleotides read TGTGCCAGCAGTTTATCGCGACAGGGAGTTTCACCCCTCCACTTT. It encodes CASSLSRQGVSPLHF.